Only a few counts were recorded for the clone carrying this T cell receptor (beta chain). Its antigen is not known. The CDR3 has 17 amino acids. Germline-derived CDR1 and CDR2 are SQVTM and ANQGSEA. V lost 4 bases, J lost 0 bases, and 20 bases lay in between. This sample stems from a study of T-cell memory formation after mild COVID-19. Sample barcodes and UMIs were carried by the TCR alpha and TCR beta cDNA libraries that 5'RACE generated with constant-segment primers. TCRdb re-analysed the 5' RACE reads in MiXCR, keeping a single row per CDR3 protein. The profile shows 450,000 or so distinct CDR3 sequences, 15% to 20% of them singletons. General study points: Confirmation was lacking for SARS-CoV-2 specificity of second-wave clones that peaked on day 37. Balance between CD4 and CD8 was seen in clones contracting day 15 to 85, and a CD4+ lean was seen in later expanders.

V is TRBV29-1 and J is TRBJ2-3; tentatively, D is TRBD1 (6 bases). Sequenced input: PBMCs or a T cell subset sorted from them (not recorded which). The TCR originated in an adult woman who had mild COVID-19 (a few samples of this study predate the infection). Cell type and time point are not known. The CDR3 nucleotides are TGCAGCGTTGTTGGGGGCCAGCGATTAACTAGCACAGATACGCAGTATTTT. Translation: CSVVGGQRLTSTDTQYF.